Following are 24 T cell receptor beta chains from one sample sequenced in a study of OX40 agonist ivuxolimab in advanced cancers. TCRdb keeps only in-frame clones here, not all; method: immunoSEQ multiplex PCR. The sample has approximately 60,000 clones, around 80% seen once. Specimen: CD4+ or CD8+ T cells sorted from blood, collected in a trial of the OX40 agonist ivuxolimab. The origin of the receptors is an adult with an advanced solid tumor such as melanoma, head and neck, liver or kidney cancer.

The gene calls are TRBV18 and TRBJ2-3; the D gene could be TRBD1 or TRBD2 (5 bases each). The CDR3 is 14 amino acids. Trimming took off 2 bases at V and 5 bases at J, with 11 bases between the two ends. Looked up from germline, CDR1 is KGHSH and CDR2 is LQKENI. This CDR3 is CASSPSQAGDTQYF. CDR3 sequence (DNA): TGTGCCAGCTCACCATCACAGGCGGGAGATACGCAGTATTTT.

V and J are TRBV5-6 and TRBJ1-2; 8 bases agree with TRBD1. V dropped 4 bases and J dropped 4; count of bases not matched to a gene: 9. The CDR3 is 15 amino acids. Germline CDR1 and CDR2: SGHDT and YYEEEE. CDR3 in amino acids: CASSAADRALYGYTF. DNA of the CDR3: TGTGCCAGCAGCGCCGCGGACAGGGCACTCTATGGCTACACCTTC.

This chain connects TRBV29-1 to TRBJ1-2; maybe TRBD1 (6 bases). The germline V and J ends were trimmed by 7 bases and 4 bases, with 13 bases remaining between them. CDR1 is SQVTM and CDR2 is ANQGSEA in the germline V gene. This CDR3 has 12 residues. CDR3 protein: CSASGTPYGYTF. CDR3 bases: TGCAGCGCCTCCGGGACACCCTATGGCTACACCTTC.

The V gene is TRBV12-5, the J gene TRBJ1-2; perhaps TRBD1 as D (5 bases). Germline CDR1 LGHNT, CDR2 FRNRAP. V gave up 4 bases and J gave up 8 bases, with 23 bases separating them. The CDR3 has 16 amino acids. CDR3: CASGSVAGEGKGGYTF. In nucleotides, the CDR3 is TGTGCTAGTGGTTCGGTAGCGGGCGAGGGAAAGGGGGGCTACACCTTC. The full variable domain, with the rest looked up from reference TRBV12-5 and TRBJ1-2, is DARVTQTPRHKVTEMGQEVTMRCQPILGHNTVFWYRQTMMQGLELLAYFRNRAPLDDSGMPKDRFSAEMPDATLATLKIQPSEPRDSAVYFCASGSVAGEGKGGYTFGSGTRLTVV.

The chain links TRBV27 to TRBJ1-5, with TRBD1 matching over 7 bases. The CDR3 runs to 16 residues. From germline, CDR1 is MNHEY and CDR2 SMNVEV (reference sequence). V was clipped by 6 bases and J by 3 bases; unmatched bases: 11. The CDR3 nucleotides read TGTGCCAGCAGACCACAGGGGAGATGGGACAATCAGCCCCAGCATTTT. This gives the protein CASRPQGRWDNQPQHF.

The chain is built from TRBV6-6 and TRBJ2-5, with D possibly being TRBD1 (5 bases). The CDR3 is made up of 15 amino acids. V was shortened by 0 bases and J by 5 bases, with 13 bases between the two germline ends. Germline V CDR1 and CDR2: MNHNY, SVGAGI (reference sequence). The CDR3 DNA is TGTGCCAGCAGTTACTCGAGGCGACAGCCGGAGACCCAGTACTTC. Translation: CASSYSRRQPETQYF.

The V call is TRBV4-2, the J call TRBJ2-7, with D uncertain. V was pared by 0 bases and J by 10 bases, with 22 bases between. Germline CDR1 and CDR2: LGHNA and YNFKEQ. The CDR3 has 16 residues. CDR3: CASSQDLNFESEEQYF. The CDR3 nucleotides are TGTGCCAGCAGCCAAGATCTCAATTTCGAGAGCGAGGAACAGTACTTC.

The CDR3 protein is CASRRDLSAQPQHF. The CDR3 nucleotides are TGCGCCAGCAGGCGGGACCTGTCTGCTCAGCCCCAGCATTTT. This sequence joins TRBV5-1 and TRBJ1-5; a weak D match, TRBD1 (5 bases). The V gene lost 5 bases and the J gene lost 6 bases, with 15 bases spanning the gap. This CDR3 has 14 amino acids. Germline loops: CDR1 SGHRS, CDR2 YFSETQ.

The chain recombines TRBV20-1 with TRBJ2-3; D is unresolved. Germline V gives CDR1 DFQATT, CDR2 SNEGSKA (reference sequence). The CDR3 extends over 11 amino acids. Trimming cost V 7 bases and J 1 base, with 6 bases left between them. In nucleotides, the CDR3 is TGCAGTGTCCACCGCACAGATACGCAGTATTTT. Residues: CSVHRTDTQYF.

The chain recombines TRBV11-2 with TRBJ2-7, with D possibly being TRBD2 (5 bases). Germline V gene lookup returns CDR1 SGHAT and CDR2 FQNNGV. This CDR3 comprises 13 residues. V was trimmed by 3 bases and J by 0 bases, leaving 6 bases between them. The CDR3 DNA reads TGTGCCAGCAGCTTCCGGGACTCCTACGAGCAGTACTTC. Its translation is CASSFRDSYEQYF.

The V gene is TRBV30, the J gene TRBJ1-1, with 8 positions matching TRBD1. Germline CDR1 reads GTSNPN; CDR2 reads SVGIG (reference sequence). V lost 3 bases and J lost 4; bases outside the gene matches: 7. The CDR3 consists of 14 residues. This CDR3 reads CAWRPQGGTTEAFF. Written as DNA, the CDR3 is TGTGCCTGGAGGCCACAGGGGGGGACCACTGAAGCTTTCTTT.

The V call is TRBV5-5, the J call TRBJ2-6, with a possible D match to TRBD1 (5 bases). The germline V and J ends were trimmed by 3 bases and 0 bases, with 19 bases remaining between them. The CDR3 length is 19 residues. CDR1 is SGHKS, CDR2 YYEKEE, per germline (reference sequence). The CDR3 sequence is CASSYLVEAGPSGANVLTF. CDR3 nucleotides: TGTGCCAGCAGCTACCTCGTTGAGGCAGGGCCCTCTGGGGCCAACGTCCTGACTTTC.

The chain uses TRBV20-1 and TRBJ2-1; D uncertain. This CDR3 spans 11 amino acids. CDR1 and CDR2 from the germline V gene are DFQATT and SNEGSKA (reference sequence). The ends were cut back, 4 bases at V and 12 bases at J, with 13 bases in the middle. The CDR3 spells CSAMVKGPQFF. The CDR3 nucleotides read TGCAGTGCTATGGTTAAAGGACCGCAGTTCTTC.

The chain carries TRBV30 and TRBJ1-5; 9 bases map to TRBD1. This CDR3 has 15 amino acids. Germline V lookup: CDR1 GTSNPN, CDR2 SVGIG (reference sequence). V shed 3 bases and J 6 bases; nucleotides not matched to a gene: 9. CDR3 region: CAWSIRDRASQPQHF. The CDR3 coding sequence is TGTGCCTGGAGCATCCGGGACAGGGCATCTCAGCCCCAGCATTTT.

The rearrangement joins TRBV7-2 to TRBJ2-1; D possibly uses TRBD1 or TRBD2 (5 bases each). Germline V gene lookup returns CDR1 SGHTA and CDR2 FQGNSA. The CDR3 totals 16 residues. The ends were cut back, 0 bases at V and 0 bases at J, with 9 bases in the middle. The CDR3 DNA reads TGTGCCAGCAGCTTAGCGGGACCGTCCTCCTACAATGAGCAGTTCTTC. Amino acid sequence: CASSLAGPSSYNEQFF.

The CDR3 bases are TGTGCCAGCAGTGGATCTAGCGGGGGGAGGAGGGACATTCAGTACTTC. Residues: CASSGSSGGRRDIQYF. This rearrangement joins TRBV2 to TRBJ2-4; 11 nucleotides match TRBD2. The germline V gene encodes CDR1 SNHLY and CDR2 FYNNEI. Unmatched junction bases numbered 10, after V lost 4 bases and J lost 8 bases. The CDR3 has 16 amino acids.

V usage is TRBV30 and J usage is TRBJ2-5; perhaps TRBD1 as D (6 bases). Trimming took off 3 bases at V and 3 bases at J, with 17 bases between the two ends. The germline CDR1 and CDR2 sequences are GTSNPN and SVGIG (reference sequence). The CDR3 totals 15 residues. CDR3 coding DNA: TGTGCCTGGAGGGCCGGCCTAGGGGGTAAAGAGACCCAGTACTTC. Translated, it gives CAWRAGLGGKETQYF.

The chain uses TRBV5-6 and TRBJ2-2, with D hard to call. Germline CDR1 SGHDT, CDR2 YYEEEE. V lost 4 bases and J 7 bases, leaving 17 bases between the germline ends. This CDR3 contains 15 residues. DNA of the CDR3: TGTGCCAGCAGCCCCAGGAAGGGTCTGGACGGGGAGCTGTTTTTT. Translated: CASSPRKGLDGELFF.

The rearrangement links TRBV5-4 to TRBJ1-2; TRBD1 matches 9 bases. V dropped 5 bases and J dropped 0; count of bases not matched to a gene: 2. CDR1 and CDR2 (germline): SGHNT, YYREEE (reference sequence). This CDR3 is 14 amino acids long. The CDR3 sequence is CASSRQGANYGYTF. In DNA form, the CDR3 reads TGTGCCAGCAGTCGACAGGGGGCTAACTATGGCTACACCTTC.

This chain links TRBV5-4 with TRBJ2-2, with TRBD1 matching over 8 bases. V was clipped by 4 bases and J by 6 bases; unmatched bases: 5. The CDR3 runs to 14 residues. CDR1 is SGHNT, CDR2 YYREEE, per germline (reference sequence). CDR3 bases: TGTGCCAGCAGCGGACAGGGCAGCCCCGGGGAGCTGTTTTTT. It is translated as CASSGQGSPGELFF.

The J gene is TRBJ1-6, the V gene TRBV23-1, with TRBD1 matching over 8 bases. TRBV23-1 is treated as an ORF (open reading frame) with a function not yet certain. The CDR3 has 18 amino acids. Trimming took 4 bases from V and 5 from J; bases not matched to a gene: 13. The CDR3 bases are TGCGCCAGCAGTCCCCGGTGGTGCAGGGGGCACCATAATTCACCCCTCCACTTT. Its protein is CASSPRWCRGHHNSPLHF.

The genes are TRBV5-5 and TRBJ2-2; a possible D gene is TRBD2 (6 bases). Germline CDR1 is SGHKS and CDR2 is YYEKEE (reference sequence). This CDR3 is 16 amino acids long. V lost 3 bases to trimming and J lost 2 bases, with 14 bases between them. For the CDR3, the DNA is TGTGCCAGCAGCTGGCTTGTGGGGGGTAACACCGGGGAGCTGTTTTTT. Amino acid sequence: CASSWLVGGNTGELFF.

This clone has just one count. V and J are TRBV10-1 and TRBJ2-1; 14 bases are a match to TRBD2. V trimming: 4 bases; J trimming: 2 bases; junction bases outside the gene matches: 7. This CDR3 spans 18 amino acids. Germline-derived CDR1 and CDR2 are WNHNN and SYGVQD (reference sequence). The chain's CDR3 is CASSGALTSGGAYNEQFF. The CDR3 DNA follows: TGCGCCAGCAGTGGGGCCCTGACTAGCGGGGGGGCCTACAATGAGCAGTTCTTC.

V is TRBV6-6 and J is TRBJ1-1; D remains unclear. Germline assignment: CDR1 MNHNY and CDR2 SVGAGI (reference sequence). Trimming took off 0 bases at V and 8 bases at J, with 10 bases between the two ends. The CDR3 extends over 13 amino acids. The chain's CDR3 is CASSYSNTREAFF. The CDR3 nucleotides are TGTGCCAGCAGTTACTCGAATACCAGGGAAGCTTTCTTT.